This T cell receptor (beta chain) was sequenced for a study of shared clonotypes between healthy human individuals. Findings and caveats of the study: Generally, naive subsets came out with larger estimated richness than memory subsets.

To note about this clone: Antigen specificity is unknown.

V was clipped by 3 bases and J by 5 bases, with 11 bases between them. Germline values: CDR1 SGHAT, CDR2 FQNNGV. This CDR3 has 13 residues. Sequencing was performed with immunoSEQ multiplex PCR; in TCRdb, only in-frame clones are kept and a portion is missing. The sample lists some 1 million clones, around 74% occurring once. The sequenced sample was memory CD4+ T cells sorted from blood. Subset in this sample: CD45RA-negative fraction. This TCR derives from a man between 18 and 35 years old in good health. The V gene is TRBV11-2, the J gene TRBJ2-7; D might be TRBD2 (6 bases). CDR3 region: CASSFLLAHEQYF. The CDR3 coding sequence is TGTGCCAGCAGCTTCTTACTAGCCCACGAGCAGTACTTC.